This record concerns one TCR beta chain sequence. This clonotype was detected a few times. It has no known antigen specificity. Base qualities are not provided; no much larger clone lies one nucleotide away. Ficoll-Paque density gradient centrifugation was the method used to isolate PBMCs. The data originate from a study of T-cell memory formation after mild COVID-19 (dated by TCRdb to about 2021). Regarding the study in general: Most TCR sequence clusters were specific to one of the two donors. In a couple of donors, T-cell clones that expanded and contracted after mild COVID-19 were followed by sequencing TCRalpha and TCRbeta repertoires longitudinally. The cohort comprised two young, previously healthy adult volunteers, one female and one male.

Sequencing instrument: Illumina NovaSeq 6000. TCRalpha and TCRbeta cDNA libraries were constructed by 5'RACE with constant-segment primers, with sample barcodes and unique molecular identifiers being introduced. RNA was extracted from every sample with Trizol reagent. Amplification of the libraries took two PCR steps, and the second step added a second sample barcode plus Illumina TruSeq adapters. The libraries were sequenced on an Illumina NovaSeq using 2 x 150 bp paired-end reads. Processing in the source paper ran as follows. Reads were demultiplexed and collapsed into UMI-guided consensus sequences with migec v1.2.7. Using mixcr v2.1.11, UMI consensuses were aligned to TRA and TRB V and J templates and then assembled into clonotypes. Clonotypes were classified as expanded or contracted when called significant by both edgeR and NoisET, with noise models trained on biological replicates. For edgeR calls, the thresholds were a false discovery rate-adjusted p below 0.01 and a log2 fold-change of 1. As an exploratory analysis of dynamics, max-normalized trajectories of the 1000 most abundant clonotypes were examined by PCA with hierarchical clustering. Separately sequenced CD4+ and CD8+ repertoires were used to assign a CD4 or CD8 phenotype to each responding clone. In TCRdb, the public reads were trimmed at Q25 with fastp and aligned with MiXCR, with productive beta chains retained. Each entry is one CDR3 protein sequence, shown with its most common DNA and genes. The V and J calls were determined by TCRdb, not by the authors. The sample table contains hundreds of thousands of distinct CDR3 sequences; only one count was recorded for under 25% of them. The ten largest clones capture about an eighth of the sample.

Overall study outcomes, separate from this receptor: Contracting CD4+ clones appeared mostly in the CM and EM memory subsets, whereas CD8+ clones were enriched in EMRA. Some responding clones were detected in pre-infection memory, which suggested that pre-existing cross-reactive memory T cells had joined the SARS-CoV-2 response. The study covered only a couple of mild cases, and larger cohorts including severe cases with pre-infection samples were considered necessary. Balanced CD4/CD8 phenotypes were observed for clones contracting from day 15 to 85, whereas a bias towards CD4+ was observed for a second wave of clones expanding from day 15 to 37. The second-wave clones that peaked on day 37 were not confirmed to be SARS-CoV-2 specific.

From the germline V gene (reference sequence), CDR1 is SEHNR and CDR2 is FQNEAQ. The junction shows trimming of 4 bases on V and 3 bases on J, plus 16 bases between the germline ends. There are 15 amino acids in the CDR3, from cysteine to phenylalanine inclusive. The retained sequence is limited to the CDR3, 45 bases, with the frame set at the first base. The receptor chain draws on TRBV7-9 and TRBJ2-7, with the D assignment possibly TRBD1 or TRBD2, given 5 matching bases for each. Sequencing was done on a sample of PBMCs or a T cell subset sorted from them (not recorded which). This receptor was taken from an adult woman who had mild COVID-19 (a few samples of this study predate the infection). The sample titles of this study are shuffled in the database, so cell type and time point are left out; the donor was told from shared clones. The nucleotides read TGTGCCAGCAGCTCCGAAATGGGACCGGACTACGAGCAGTACTTC. Its coded protein is CASSSEMGPDYEQYF.